The present T cell receptor (beta chain) was sequenced within a study of PD-L1 blockade in urothelial cancer. Across the study: Administration of atezolizumab to patients began in the mid-2010s, at 1,200 mg intravenously every 3 weeks.

Patients were diagnosed with urothelial carcinoma, either locally advanced or metastatic. Each patient contributed between 1 and 8 total time points of blood mononuclear cells, pretreatment and during treatment. CDR1 and CDR2 from the germline V gene are MDHEN and SYDVKM. With V trimmed by 7 bases and J by 5 bases, 10 bases remained unmatched. The length of the CDR3 is 14 residues. Profiling relied on immunoSEQ multiplex PCR, and the TCRdb table lists in-frame clones only, not all of them. The sample holds tens of thousands of clones, about four fifths seen once. The genes are TRBV28 and TRBJ2-5, with TRBD2 matching over 7 bases. The source is a man in his 70s with urothelial cancer. The specimen comprised PBMCs, sampled around atezolizumab (anti-PD-L1) treatment. The CDR3 is CASTLGPGGETQYF. The CDR3 DNA sequence: TGTGCCAGCACCTTAGGGCCGGGGGGTGAGACCCAGTACTTC.